This TCR beta chain was sequenced in a study of T cell responses to AZD1222 COVID-19 vaccine. About the study: The analysis combined second doses at about 4 or about 12 weeks.

CDR3 length equals 16 residues. Deletions cut 5 bases from V and 0 bases from J, with 14 bases between. Germline-derived CDR1 and CDR2 are WNHNN and SYGVQD (reference sequence). TCRdb's copy holds only in-frame clones and misses some; the assay was immunoSEQ multiplex PCR. Of more than 95,000 clones in the sample, roughly 90% were seen once. A word on this clone: Its antigen is not known.

Study findings and constraints: Just five or six AZD1222 recipients were seropositive at baseline.

The chain couples TRBV10-1 to TRBJ2-4; D could derive from TRBD1 or TRBD2 (5 bases each). Sequences were derived from peripheral blood, sampled on day 0 of AZD1222 vaccination. This sequence was found in an adult in good health. DNA for the CDR3: TGCGCCAGCAGTCCCGGGACGGTTCTAGCCAAAAACATTCAGTACTTC. This gives the protein CASSPGTVLAKNIQYF.